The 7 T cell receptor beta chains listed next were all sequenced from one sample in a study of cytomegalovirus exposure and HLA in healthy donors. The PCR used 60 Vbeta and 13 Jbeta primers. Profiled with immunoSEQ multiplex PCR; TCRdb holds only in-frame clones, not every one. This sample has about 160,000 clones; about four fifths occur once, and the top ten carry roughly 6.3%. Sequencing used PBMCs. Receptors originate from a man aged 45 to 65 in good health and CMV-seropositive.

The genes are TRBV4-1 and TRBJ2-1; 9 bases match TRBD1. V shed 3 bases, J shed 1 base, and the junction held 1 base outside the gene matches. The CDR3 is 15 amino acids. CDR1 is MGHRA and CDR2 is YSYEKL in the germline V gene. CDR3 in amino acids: CASSQTGGSYNEQFF. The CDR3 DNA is TGCGCCAGCAGCCAGACAGGGGGTTCCTACAATGAGCAGTTCTTC.

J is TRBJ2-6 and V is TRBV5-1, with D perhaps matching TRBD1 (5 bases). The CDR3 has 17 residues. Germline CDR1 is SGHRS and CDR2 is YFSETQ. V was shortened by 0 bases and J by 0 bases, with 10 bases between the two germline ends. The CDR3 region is CASSLAQTASGANVLTF. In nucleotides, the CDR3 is TGCGCCAGCAGCTTGGCCCAGACAGCCTCTGGGGCCAACGTCCTGACTTTC.

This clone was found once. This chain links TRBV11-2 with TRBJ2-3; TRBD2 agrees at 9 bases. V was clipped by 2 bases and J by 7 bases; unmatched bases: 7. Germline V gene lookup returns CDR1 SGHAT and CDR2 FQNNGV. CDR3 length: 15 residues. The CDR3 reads CASSLFPAGGHTQYF. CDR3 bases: TGTGCCAGCAGCTTATTCCCAGCGGGAGGCCATACGCAGTATTTT.

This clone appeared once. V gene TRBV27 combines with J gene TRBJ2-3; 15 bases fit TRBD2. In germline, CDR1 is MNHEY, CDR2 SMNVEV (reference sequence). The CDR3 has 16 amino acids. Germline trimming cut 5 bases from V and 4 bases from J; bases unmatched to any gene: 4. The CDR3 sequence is CASSPRTSGRADTQYF. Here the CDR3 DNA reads TGTGCCAGCAGTCCGAGGACTAGCGGGAGGGCAGATACGCAGTATTTT.

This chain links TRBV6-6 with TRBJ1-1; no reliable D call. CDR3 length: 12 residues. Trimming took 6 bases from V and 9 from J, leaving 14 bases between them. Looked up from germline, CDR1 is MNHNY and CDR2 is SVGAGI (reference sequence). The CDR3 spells CASSPPGGKAFF. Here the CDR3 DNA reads TGTGCCAGCAGCCCCCCGGGAGGCAAAGCTTTCTTT.

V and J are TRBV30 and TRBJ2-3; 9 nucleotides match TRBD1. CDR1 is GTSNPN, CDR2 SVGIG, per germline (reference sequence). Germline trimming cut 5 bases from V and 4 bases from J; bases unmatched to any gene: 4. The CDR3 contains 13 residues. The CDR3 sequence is CAWARTGADTQYF. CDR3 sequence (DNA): TGTGCCTGGGCCAGGACAGGGGCAGATACGCAGTATTTT.

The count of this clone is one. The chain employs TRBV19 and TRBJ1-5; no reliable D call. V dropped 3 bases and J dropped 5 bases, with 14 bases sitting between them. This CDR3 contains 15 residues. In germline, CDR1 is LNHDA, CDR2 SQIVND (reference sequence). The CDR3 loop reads CASSILLGRDQPQHF. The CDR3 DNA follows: TGTGCCAGTAGTATCCTACTTGGCCGGGATCAGCCCCAGCATTTT.